This T cell receptor beta chain was sequenced for a study of T cells expressing NK-cell markers. CDR3 length equals 16 residues. Germline V lookup: CDR1 MNHEY, CDR2 SVGAGI. TCRdb reanalyzed the 5' RACE reads and collapses them to one entry per CDR3 protein, without DNA. Here the sample table reports fewer than 200,000 distinct CDR3 sequences. The sequenced material came from blood T cells: a sorted CD56 or NKG2C T cell subset, CD4+ or CD8+ T cells, or bulk PBMC T cells (not recorded which). The rearrangement uses TRBV6-5 and TRBJ1-6; TCRdb returns TRBD1, unconfirmable since there is no DNA. This clonotype originated in a woman between 18 and 70 years old in good health. The CDR3 sequence: CASSYTWTGGNSPLHF.